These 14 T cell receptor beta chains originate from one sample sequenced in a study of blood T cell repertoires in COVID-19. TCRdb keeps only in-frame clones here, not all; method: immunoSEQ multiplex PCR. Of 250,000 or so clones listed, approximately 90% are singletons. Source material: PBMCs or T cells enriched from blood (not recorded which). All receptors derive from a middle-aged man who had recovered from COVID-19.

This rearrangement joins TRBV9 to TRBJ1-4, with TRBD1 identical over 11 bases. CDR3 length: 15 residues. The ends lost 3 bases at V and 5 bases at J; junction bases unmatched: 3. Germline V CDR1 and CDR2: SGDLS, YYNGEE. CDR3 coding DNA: TGTGCCAGCAGCGCAGGGGACAGGGGGAATGAAAAACTGTTTTTT. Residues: CASSAGDRGNEKLFF.

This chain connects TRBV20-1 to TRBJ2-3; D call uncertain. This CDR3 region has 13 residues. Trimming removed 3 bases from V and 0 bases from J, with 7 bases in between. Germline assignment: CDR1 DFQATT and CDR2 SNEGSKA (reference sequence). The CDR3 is CSASGRSTDTQYF. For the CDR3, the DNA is TGCAGTGCTAGTGGGCGGAGCACAGATACGCAGTATTTT.

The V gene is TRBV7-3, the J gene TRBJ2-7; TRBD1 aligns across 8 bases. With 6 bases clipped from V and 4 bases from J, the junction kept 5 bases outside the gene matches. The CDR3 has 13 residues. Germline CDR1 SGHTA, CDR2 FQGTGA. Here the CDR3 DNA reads TGTGCCAGCAGTGGAGACAGGGGATACGAGCAGTACTTC. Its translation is CASSGDRGYEQYF.

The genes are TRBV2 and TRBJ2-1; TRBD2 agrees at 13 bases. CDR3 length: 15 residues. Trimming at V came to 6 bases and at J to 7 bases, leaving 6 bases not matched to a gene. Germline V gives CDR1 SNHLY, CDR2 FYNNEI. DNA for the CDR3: TGTGCCAGCAGACTACTAGCGGGGGGGCTGAATGAGCAGTTCTTC. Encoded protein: CASRLLAGGLNEQFF.

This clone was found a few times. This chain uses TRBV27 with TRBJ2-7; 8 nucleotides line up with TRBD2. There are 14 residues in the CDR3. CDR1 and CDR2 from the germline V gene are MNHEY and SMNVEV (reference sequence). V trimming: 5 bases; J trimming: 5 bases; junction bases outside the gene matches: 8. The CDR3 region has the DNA TGTGCCAGCAGTCCAACAGCGGGAGATAACGAGCAGTACTTC. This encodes CASSPTAGDNEQYF.

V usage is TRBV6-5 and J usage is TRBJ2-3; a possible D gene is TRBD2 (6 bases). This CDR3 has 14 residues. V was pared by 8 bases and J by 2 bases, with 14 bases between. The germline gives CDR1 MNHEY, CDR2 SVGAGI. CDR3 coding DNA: TGTGCCAGCTGGTACGCGGGATACACAGATACGCAGTATTTT. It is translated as CASWYAGYTDTQYF.

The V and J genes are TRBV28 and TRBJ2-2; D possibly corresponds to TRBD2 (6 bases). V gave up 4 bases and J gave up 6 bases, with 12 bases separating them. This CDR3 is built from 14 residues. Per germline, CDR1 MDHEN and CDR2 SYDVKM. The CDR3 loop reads CASSWDSVAGELFF. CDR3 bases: TGTGCCAGCAGTTGGGACTCCGTGGCCGGGGAGCTGTTTTTT.

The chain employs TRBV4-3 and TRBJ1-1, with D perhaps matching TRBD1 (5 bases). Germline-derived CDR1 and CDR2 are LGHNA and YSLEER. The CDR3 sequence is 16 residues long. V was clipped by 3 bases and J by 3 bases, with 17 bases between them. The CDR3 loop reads CASSQGISPQDTEAFF. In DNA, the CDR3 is TGCGCCAGCAGCCAGGGGATTTCCCCACAGGACACTGAAGCTTTCTTT.

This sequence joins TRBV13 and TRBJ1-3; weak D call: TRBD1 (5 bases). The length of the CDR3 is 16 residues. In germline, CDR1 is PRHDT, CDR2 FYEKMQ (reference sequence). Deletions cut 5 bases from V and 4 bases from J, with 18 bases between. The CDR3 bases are TGTGCCAGCAGCCAAAGCCAGGGTATTGTGGGAAACACCATATATTTT. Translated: CASSQSQGIVGNTIYF. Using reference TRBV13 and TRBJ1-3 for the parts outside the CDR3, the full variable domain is AAGVIQSPRHLIKEKRETATLKCYPIPRHDTVYWYQQGPGQDPQFLISFYEKMQSDKGSIPDRFSAQQFSDYHSELNMSSLELGDSALYFCASSQSQGIVGNTIYFGEGSWLTVV.

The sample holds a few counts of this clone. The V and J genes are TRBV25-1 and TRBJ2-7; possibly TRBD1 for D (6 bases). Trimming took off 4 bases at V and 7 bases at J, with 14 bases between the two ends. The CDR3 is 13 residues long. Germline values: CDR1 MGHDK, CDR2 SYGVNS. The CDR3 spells CASSVTGTPEQYF. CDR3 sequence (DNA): TGTGCCAGCAGTGTCACGGGGACACCGGAGCAGTACTTC.

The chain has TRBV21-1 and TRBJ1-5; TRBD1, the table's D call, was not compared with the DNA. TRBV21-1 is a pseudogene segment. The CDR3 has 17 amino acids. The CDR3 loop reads CASSKDDRVYSNQPQHF. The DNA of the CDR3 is TGTGCCAGCAGCAAAGACGACAGAGTCTATAGCAATCAGCCCCAGCATTTT.

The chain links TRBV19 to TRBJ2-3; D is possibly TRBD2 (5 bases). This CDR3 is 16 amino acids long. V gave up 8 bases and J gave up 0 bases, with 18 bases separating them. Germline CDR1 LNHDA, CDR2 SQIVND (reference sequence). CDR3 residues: CASSKVSGQSTDTQYF. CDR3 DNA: TGTGCCAGTTCTAAAGTGAGCGGTCAAAGCACAGATACGCAGTATTTT.

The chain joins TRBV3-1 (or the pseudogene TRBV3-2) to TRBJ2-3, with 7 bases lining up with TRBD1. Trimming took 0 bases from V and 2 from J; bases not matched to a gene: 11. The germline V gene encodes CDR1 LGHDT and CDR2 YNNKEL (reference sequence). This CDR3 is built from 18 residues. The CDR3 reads CASSQDHRGPDPTDTQYF. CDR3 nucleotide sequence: TGTGCCAGCAGCCAAGATCATAGGGGGCCGGACCCCACAGATACGCAGTATTTT.

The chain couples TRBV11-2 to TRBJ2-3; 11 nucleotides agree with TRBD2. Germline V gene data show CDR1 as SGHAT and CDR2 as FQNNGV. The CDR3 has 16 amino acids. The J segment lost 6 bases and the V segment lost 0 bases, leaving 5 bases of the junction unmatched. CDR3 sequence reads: CASSLDLVAGGDTQYF. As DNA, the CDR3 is TGTGCCAGCAGCTTAGATTTGGTAGCGGGGGGGGATACGCAGTATTTT.